The clone carrying this TCR beta chain was detected once. This entry belongs to a study of T cell changes during pregnancy in multiple sclerosis. Only in-frame clones appear in the TCRdb table, and some are missing; sequencing was by immunoSEQ multiplex PCR. The repertoire holds more than 35,000 clones, with approximately 90% as singletons. CDR3 length: 15 amino acids. Per the germline V gene, CDR1 is SGHRS and CDR2 is YFSETQ. V was shortened by 2 bases and J by 2 bases, with 13 bases between the two germline ends. This chain uses TRBV5-1 with TRBJ1-1; a weak D match, TRBD1 (5 bases). The sequenced sample was CD4+ T cells from peripheral blood mononuclear cells, obtained in the first trimester of pregnancy. The receptor comes from a female donor with multiple sclerosis, enrolled in a pregnancy study. The CDR3 spells CASSFTLDINTEAFF. The CDR3 DNA is TGCGCCAGCAGCTTTACCCTGGACATTAACACTGAAGCTTTCTTT.